This TCR beta chain was recorded in a study of monozygotic twins with inflammatory bowel disease. Study-wide findings and caveats: Twins with IBD were found to have lower TCRbeta diversity (inverse Simpson) than healthy co-twins. IBD patients shared fewer clonotypes with other individuals than healthy twins, especially patients with disease activity signs.

Comment on this clonotype: Its antigen is unknown.

The RNA usage for each TCR library was approximately 3.5 ug of total RNA. TCRdb reanalyzed the 5' RACE reads and collapses them to one entry per CDR3 protein, without DNA. In all, the sample yields 110,000 to 150,000 distinct CDR3 sequences. The CDR3 has 12 amino acids. The germline V gene encodes CDR1 LGHNA and CDR2 YNFKEQ. With no T cell sorting beforehand, total RNA was isolated from whole blood. The V and J genes are TRBV4-2 and TRBJ1-2. The source material was blood. The receptor comes from a human donor with ulcerative colitis or Crohn's disease, or a healthy co-twin of an affected twin (not recorded which). The CDR3: CASSQGTYGYTF.